This T cell receptor (beta chain) came from a study of cytomegalovirus exposure and HLA in healthy donors. Data came from immunoSEQ multiplex PCR; TCRdb stores just in-frame clones and leaves some out. Counted here are approximately 160,000 clones, 70% to 90% occurring once; the ten biggest clones make up under 2.5%. The material sequenced was PBMCs. This sequence was found in a man aged 30 to 39 in good health and CMV-seropositive.

The CDR3, as DNA: TGTGCCAGCAACTCGGCGGGCAGGAGCTATGGCTACACCTTC. This gives the protein CASNSAGRSYGYTF. The genes are TRBV6-1 and TRBJ1-2; D not certain. Trimming removed 7 bases at V and 4 bases at J, with 16 bases between. This CDR3 is built from 14 residues. Germline loops: CDR1 MNHNS, CDR2 SASEGT.